This T cell receptor beta chain is from a study of Tregs in tolerant kidney transplant recipients. The table came from immunoSEQ multiplex PCR; TCRdb's copy has only in-frame clones and leaves some out. The repertoire includes roughly 80,000 clones, 98% of them detected once, and approximately 0.52% sits in the top ten. This CDR3 region has 15 residues. Germline CDR1 is SGHRS and CDR2 is YFSETQ. The V gene end was trimmed by 0 bases and the J gene end by 1 base; junction bases not matched to a gene: 2. This TCR derives from a human donor who received a combined kidney and bone marrow transplant. The chain links TRBV5-1 to TRBJ2-5, with TRBD2 identical over 8 bases. Material: CD4+ T cells from blood, obtained before the transplant. The DNA of the CDR3 is TGCGCCAGCAGCTTGGCCGGGACTAGCCAAGAGACCCAGTACTTC. It translates to CASSLAGTSQETQYF.